The 3 T cell receptor beta chains listed next were all sequenced from one sample in a study of cytomegalovirus exposure and HLA in healthy donors. PCR was performed using 60 Vbeta and 13 Jbeta primers. Sequenced by immunoSEQ multiplex PCR; TCRdb stores in-frame clones only, minus some. The sample comprises about 130,000 clones, approximately 70% of which are singletons, and roughly 2.7% rests with the top ten. Sequenced input: PBMCs. These receptor sequences come from a woman aged 55-75 years in good health and CMV-seropositive.

The chain has TRBV2 and TRBJ1-2; 10 nucleotides match TRBD1. Germline V lookup: CDR1 SNHLY, CDR2 FYNNEI. Trimming took 6 bases from V and 5 from J; bases not matched to a gene: 9. The CDR3 extends over 15 amino acids. The CDR3 spells CASRPGTGEGYGYTF. The CDR3 DNA follows: TGTGCCAGCAGACCCGGGACAGGGGAAGGGTATGGCTACACCTTC.

The chain carries TRBV25-1 and TRBJ1-3, with no clear D. Germline assignment: CDR1 MGHDK and CDR2 SYGVNS. V lost 6 bases to trimming and J lost 3 bases, with 15 bases between them. The CDR3 totals 15 residues. The CDR3 protein is CASSSTVDRGNTIYF. CDR3 coding DNA: TGTGCCAGCAGCTCCACGGTAGATCGTGGAAACACCATATATTTT.

The V gene is TRBV15, the J gene TRBJ2-7, with TRBD2 as a possible D gene (5 bases). This CDR3 has 14 residues. V lost 0 bases and J lost 2, with 8 bases in between. The germline V gene has CDR1 LNHNV and CDR2 YYDKDF (reference sequence). This CDR3 is CATSRERATYEQYF. CDR3 in DNA: TGTGCCACCAGCAGAGAGAGGGCCACCTACGAGCAGTACTTC.